The clone carrying this T cell receptor (beta chain) was picked up many times. Uncontrolled infections, other autoimmune diseases, pregnancy or lactation led to exclusion of patients. The study based diagnoses on clinical symptoms, serum thyroxine and TRAb, thyroid ultrasound and orbital computed tomography. This sample holds PBMCs from around 9.9 ml fresh peripheral blood. What was amplified from RNA transcripts were TCR beta CDR3 regions. The TCR CDR3 first-round RT-PCR relied on the HTBI primer set. MiXCR, applied by TCRdb to the multiplex PCR reads, yields one record per CDR3 protein. The table has about 570,000 distinct CDR3 sequences, about 14% seen once. This sample is drawn from a study of T cells in Graves' hyperthyroidism and ophthalmopathy. The sequence came from a woman aged 40-49 years with Graves' hyperthyroidism. The sequenced material came from blood.

In nucleotides, the CDR3 is TGCAGTGCTCGTACCGGACTAGCGGGAGGCGCCGGGGAGCTGTTTTTT. This gives the protein CSARTGLAGGAGELFF. The rearrangement uses TRBV20-1 and TRBJ2-2; 14 positions match TRBD2. Losses at the gene ends were 5 bases for V and 6 bases for J; bases not matched to a gene: 8. The CDR3 sequence is 16 residues long. The germline V gene has CDR1 DFQATT and CDR2 SNEGSKA (reference sequence).